This TCR beta chain was sequenced for a study of naive and memory T cell subsets. Amplification of ligated cDNA took four PCR rounds with SP2 and nested alpha and beta constant primers. Blood and skin TCR RNA was reverse transcribed with alpha and beta constant primers. Via MiXCR, TCRdb re-called the 5' RACE reads, giving one row per CDR3 protein. Of more than 50,000 distinct CDR3 sequences detected, less than 10% appear once; the ten largest clones hold about 19%. Losses at the gene ends were 7 bases for V and 4 bases for J; bases not matched to a gene: 10. The CDR3 is made up of 14 amino acids. The germline CDR1 and CDR2 sequences are SQVTM and ANQGSEA. There are a few counts of this clonotype. TCR cDNA received a 3' ligated oligonucleotide that carried a UMI. RNA was extracted from less than 3 ml of whole blood of healthy adults. Reverse transcription used DNase-treated unsorted total RNA, aiming for roughly 1 to 1000 ng.

The receptor's source is a female donor in good health. The gene calls are TRBV29-1 and TRBJ1-3; 7 positions match TRBD1. The CDR3 DNA reads TGCAGCGCTAAGACAGGGTCGGCGGGAAACACCATATATTTT. It specifies CSAKTGSAGNTIYF.